The entry below gives a single TCR beta chain sequence along with its context. The antigen remains unidentified. The CDR3 sequence is 15 residues long. Germline CDR1 SGHTA, CDR2 FQGNSA. V lost 6 bases and J lost 0, with 12 bases in between. The record originates from a study of CD8 T cells in ankylosing spondylitis. TCRdb analysed the 5' RACE reads with MiXCR anew, one entry per CDR3 protein. The data contain about 450,000 distinct CDR3 sequences, roughly 25% of them singletons. Study conclusions and caveats: Made up of fewer than 10 highly homologous variants, a TCR beta motif appeared characteristic of ankylosing spondylitis blood. The disease-linked clones had a CD8+ phenotype and low blood frequencies. Matched ankylosing spondylitis synovial fluid reportedly contained a significantly enriched population of disease-linked clones.

What was sequenced was blood, either unsorted or a sorted T cell fraction (not recorded which). The chain links TRBV7-2 to TRBJ2-1; TRBD2 might be the D (6 bases). This TCR came from a male donor with ankylosing spondylitis. The CDR3: CASSSSAPSYNEQFF. CDR3 DNA sequence: TGTGCCAGCAGTTCTAGCGCACCCTCCTACAATGAGCAGTTCTTC.